The entry below describes one T cell receptor (beta chain). Source study methods: From reference gene primer amplification, estimates of nucleated cell counts were derived. TCRdb keeps only in-frame clones here, not all; method: immunoSEQ multiplex PCR. That table gives V, J and clone size, and the DNA gave D and trimming. The table has approximately 250,000 clones, approximately 88% seen once; the top ten hold about 1.2%. Participants came from roughly 24 US areas, aged roughly 18 to 95 years. These data come from a study of blood T cell repertoires in COVID-19. Study information: T cells, B-cell-depleted T cells, or PBMCs supplied cDNA or gDNA.

The specimen was PBMCs or T cells enriched from blood (not recorded which). This TCR was sampled from a woman aged 40 to 49 with acute COVID-19.

The CDR3 region has the DNA TGTGCCAGCAGCTCGACAGCCTACGAGCAGTACGTC. Amino acid sequence: CASSSTAYEQYV. The chain is built from TRBV5-6 and TRBJ2-7; tentatively, D is TRBD1 (5 bases). CDR1 and CDR2 (germline): SGHDT, YYEEEE. There are 12 residues in the CDR3. V dropped 3 bases and J dropped 2 bases, with 6 bases sitting between them.